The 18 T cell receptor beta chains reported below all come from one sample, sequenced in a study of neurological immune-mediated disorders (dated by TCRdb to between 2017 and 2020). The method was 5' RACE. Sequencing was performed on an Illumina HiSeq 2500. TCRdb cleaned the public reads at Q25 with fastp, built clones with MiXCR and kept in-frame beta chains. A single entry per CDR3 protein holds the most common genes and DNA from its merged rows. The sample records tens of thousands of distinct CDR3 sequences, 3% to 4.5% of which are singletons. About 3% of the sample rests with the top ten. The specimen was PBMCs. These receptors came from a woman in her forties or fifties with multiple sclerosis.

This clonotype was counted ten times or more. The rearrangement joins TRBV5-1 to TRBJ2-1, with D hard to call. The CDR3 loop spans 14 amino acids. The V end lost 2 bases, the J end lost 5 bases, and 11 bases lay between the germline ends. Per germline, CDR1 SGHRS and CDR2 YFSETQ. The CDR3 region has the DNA TGCGCCAGCAGCTTAAATACAGCGAACAATGAGCAGTTCTTC. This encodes CASSLNTANNEQFF.

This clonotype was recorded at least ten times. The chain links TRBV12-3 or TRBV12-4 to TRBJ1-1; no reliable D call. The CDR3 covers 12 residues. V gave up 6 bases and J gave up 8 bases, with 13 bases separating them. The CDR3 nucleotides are TGTGCCAGCAGCCCGGACGGACGGGAAGCTTTCTTT. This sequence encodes CASSPDGREAFF.

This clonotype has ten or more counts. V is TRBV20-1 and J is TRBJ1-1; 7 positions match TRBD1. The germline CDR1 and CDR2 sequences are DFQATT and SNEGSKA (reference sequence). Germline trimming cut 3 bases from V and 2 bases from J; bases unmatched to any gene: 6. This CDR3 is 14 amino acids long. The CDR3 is CSARGAGGNTEAFF. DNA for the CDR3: TGCAGTGCTAGGGGCGCAGGGGGAAACACTGAAGCTTTCTTT.

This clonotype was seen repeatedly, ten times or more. The CDR3 nucleotides read TGTGCCAGCAGTTACTTGTCCAGGAACGCCAATCAGCCCCAGCATTTT. This translates into CASSYLSRNANQPQHF. The chain uses TRBV6-6 and TRBJ1-5, with unresolved D. CDR1 is MNHNY and CDR2 is SVGAGI in the germline V gene (reference sequence). V lost 1 base and J lost 3, with 13 bases in between. This CDR3 comprises 16 residues.

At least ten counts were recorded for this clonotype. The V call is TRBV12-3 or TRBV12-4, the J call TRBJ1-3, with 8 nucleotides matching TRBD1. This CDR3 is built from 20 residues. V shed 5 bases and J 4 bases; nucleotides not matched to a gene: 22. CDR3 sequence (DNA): TGTGCCAGCAGTCCTAGAATGAGACAGGGGAAAGGTGTCTGGGGAAACACCATATATTTT. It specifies CASSPRMRQGKGVWGNTIYF.

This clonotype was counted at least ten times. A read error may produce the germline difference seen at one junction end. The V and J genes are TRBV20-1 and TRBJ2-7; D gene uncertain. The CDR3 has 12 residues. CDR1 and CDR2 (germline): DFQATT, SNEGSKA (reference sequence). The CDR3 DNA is TGCAGTGCTGGAGAACTCAGCTACGAGCAGTACTTC. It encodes CSAGELSYEQYF.

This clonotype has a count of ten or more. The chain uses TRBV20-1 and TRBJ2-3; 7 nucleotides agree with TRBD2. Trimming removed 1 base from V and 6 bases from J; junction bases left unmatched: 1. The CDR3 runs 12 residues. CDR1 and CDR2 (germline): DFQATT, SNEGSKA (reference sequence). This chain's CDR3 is CSARVAGDTQYF. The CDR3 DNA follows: TGCAGTGCTAGAGTAGCGGGCGATACGCAGTATTTT.

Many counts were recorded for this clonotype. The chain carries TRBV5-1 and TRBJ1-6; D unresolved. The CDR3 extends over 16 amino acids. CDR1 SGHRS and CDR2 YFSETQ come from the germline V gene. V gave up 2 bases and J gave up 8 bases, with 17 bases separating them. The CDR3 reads CASSLEATRLHSPLHF. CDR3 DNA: TGCGCCAGCAGCTTAGAAGCCACCAGGCTCCATTCACCCCTCCACTTT.

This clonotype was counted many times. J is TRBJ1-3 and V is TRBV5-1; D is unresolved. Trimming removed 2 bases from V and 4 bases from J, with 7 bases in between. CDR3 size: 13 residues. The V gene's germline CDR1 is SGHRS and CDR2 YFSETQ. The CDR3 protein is CASSFDLGNTIYF. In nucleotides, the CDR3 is TGCGCCAGCAGCTTTGACTTGGGAAACACCATATATTTT.

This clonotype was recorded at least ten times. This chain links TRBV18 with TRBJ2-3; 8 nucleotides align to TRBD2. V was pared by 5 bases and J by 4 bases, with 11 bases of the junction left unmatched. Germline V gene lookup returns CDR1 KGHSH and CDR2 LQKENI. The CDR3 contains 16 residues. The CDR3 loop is CASSAAVAGGSDTQYF. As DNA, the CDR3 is TGTGCCAGCTCAGCCGCTGTGGCGGGGGGCTCAGATACGCAGTATTTT. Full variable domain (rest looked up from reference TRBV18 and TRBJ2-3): NAGVMQNPRHLVRRRGQEARLRCSPMKGHSHVYWYRQLPEEGLKFMVYLQKENIIDESGMPKERFSAEFPKEGPSILRIQQVVRGDSAAYFCASSAAVAGGSDTQYFGPGTRLTVL.

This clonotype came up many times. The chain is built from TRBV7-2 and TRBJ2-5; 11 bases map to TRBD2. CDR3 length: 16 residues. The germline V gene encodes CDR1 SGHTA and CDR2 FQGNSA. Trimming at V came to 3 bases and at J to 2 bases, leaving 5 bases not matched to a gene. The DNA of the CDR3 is TGTGCCAGCAGCTTTAATAGCGGGGGGGGGCAAGAGACCCAGTACTTC. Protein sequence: CASSFNSGGGQETQYF.

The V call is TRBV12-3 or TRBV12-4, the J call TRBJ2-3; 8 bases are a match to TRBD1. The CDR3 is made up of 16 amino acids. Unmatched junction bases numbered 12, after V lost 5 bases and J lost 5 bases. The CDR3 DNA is TGTGCCAGCAGTCTCCAAACAGGGGGTGGGGTAGATACGCAGTATTTT. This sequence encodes CASSLQTGGGVDTQYF.

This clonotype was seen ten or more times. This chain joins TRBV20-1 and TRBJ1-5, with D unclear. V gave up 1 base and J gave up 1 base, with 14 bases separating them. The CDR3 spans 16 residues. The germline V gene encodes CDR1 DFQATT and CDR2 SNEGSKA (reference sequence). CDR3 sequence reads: CSARGVRQGSNQPQHF. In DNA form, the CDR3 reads TGCAGTGCTAGAGGGGTAAGGCAAGGGAGCAATCAGCCCCAGCATTTT.

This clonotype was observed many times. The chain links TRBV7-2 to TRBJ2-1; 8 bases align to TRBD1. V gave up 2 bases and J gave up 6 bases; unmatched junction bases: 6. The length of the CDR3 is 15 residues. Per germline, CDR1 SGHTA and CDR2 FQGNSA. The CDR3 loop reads CASSLTQGAGNEQFF. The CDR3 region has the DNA TGTGCCAGCAGCTTAACTCAGGGGGCGGGCAATGAGCAGTTCTTC.

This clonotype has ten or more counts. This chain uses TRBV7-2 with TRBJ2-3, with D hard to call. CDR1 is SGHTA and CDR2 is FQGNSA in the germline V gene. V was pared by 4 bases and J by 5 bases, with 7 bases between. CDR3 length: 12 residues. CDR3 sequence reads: CASSSQRDTQYF. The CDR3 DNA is TGTGCCAGCAGCTCCCAGAGAGATACGCAGTATTTT.

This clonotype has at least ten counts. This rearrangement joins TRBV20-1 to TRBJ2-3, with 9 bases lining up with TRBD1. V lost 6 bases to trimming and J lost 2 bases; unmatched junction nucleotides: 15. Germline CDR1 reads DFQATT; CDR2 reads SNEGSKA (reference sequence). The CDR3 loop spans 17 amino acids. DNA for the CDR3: TGCAGTGCACAACACCCAACAGGGGGCGAACCCACAGATACGCAGTATTTT. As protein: CSAQHPTGGEPTDTQYF.

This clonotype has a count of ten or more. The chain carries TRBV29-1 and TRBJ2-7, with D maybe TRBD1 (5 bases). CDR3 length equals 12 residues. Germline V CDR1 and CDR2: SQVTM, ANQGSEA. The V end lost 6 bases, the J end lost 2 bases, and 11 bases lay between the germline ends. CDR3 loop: CSVDQGAYEQYF. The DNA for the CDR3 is TGCAGCGTAGACCAGGGTGCCTACGAGCAGTACTTC.

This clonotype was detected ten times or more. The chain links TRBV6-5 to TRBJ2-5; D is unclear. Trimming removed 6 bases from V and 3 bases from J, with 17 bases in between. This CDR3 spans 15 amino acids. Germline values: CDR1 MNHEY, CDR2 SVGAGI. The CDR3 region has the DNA TGTGCCAGCAGGGCCGGTTTGGGTAGGGAAGAGACCCAGTACTTC. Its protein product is CASRAGLGREETQYF.